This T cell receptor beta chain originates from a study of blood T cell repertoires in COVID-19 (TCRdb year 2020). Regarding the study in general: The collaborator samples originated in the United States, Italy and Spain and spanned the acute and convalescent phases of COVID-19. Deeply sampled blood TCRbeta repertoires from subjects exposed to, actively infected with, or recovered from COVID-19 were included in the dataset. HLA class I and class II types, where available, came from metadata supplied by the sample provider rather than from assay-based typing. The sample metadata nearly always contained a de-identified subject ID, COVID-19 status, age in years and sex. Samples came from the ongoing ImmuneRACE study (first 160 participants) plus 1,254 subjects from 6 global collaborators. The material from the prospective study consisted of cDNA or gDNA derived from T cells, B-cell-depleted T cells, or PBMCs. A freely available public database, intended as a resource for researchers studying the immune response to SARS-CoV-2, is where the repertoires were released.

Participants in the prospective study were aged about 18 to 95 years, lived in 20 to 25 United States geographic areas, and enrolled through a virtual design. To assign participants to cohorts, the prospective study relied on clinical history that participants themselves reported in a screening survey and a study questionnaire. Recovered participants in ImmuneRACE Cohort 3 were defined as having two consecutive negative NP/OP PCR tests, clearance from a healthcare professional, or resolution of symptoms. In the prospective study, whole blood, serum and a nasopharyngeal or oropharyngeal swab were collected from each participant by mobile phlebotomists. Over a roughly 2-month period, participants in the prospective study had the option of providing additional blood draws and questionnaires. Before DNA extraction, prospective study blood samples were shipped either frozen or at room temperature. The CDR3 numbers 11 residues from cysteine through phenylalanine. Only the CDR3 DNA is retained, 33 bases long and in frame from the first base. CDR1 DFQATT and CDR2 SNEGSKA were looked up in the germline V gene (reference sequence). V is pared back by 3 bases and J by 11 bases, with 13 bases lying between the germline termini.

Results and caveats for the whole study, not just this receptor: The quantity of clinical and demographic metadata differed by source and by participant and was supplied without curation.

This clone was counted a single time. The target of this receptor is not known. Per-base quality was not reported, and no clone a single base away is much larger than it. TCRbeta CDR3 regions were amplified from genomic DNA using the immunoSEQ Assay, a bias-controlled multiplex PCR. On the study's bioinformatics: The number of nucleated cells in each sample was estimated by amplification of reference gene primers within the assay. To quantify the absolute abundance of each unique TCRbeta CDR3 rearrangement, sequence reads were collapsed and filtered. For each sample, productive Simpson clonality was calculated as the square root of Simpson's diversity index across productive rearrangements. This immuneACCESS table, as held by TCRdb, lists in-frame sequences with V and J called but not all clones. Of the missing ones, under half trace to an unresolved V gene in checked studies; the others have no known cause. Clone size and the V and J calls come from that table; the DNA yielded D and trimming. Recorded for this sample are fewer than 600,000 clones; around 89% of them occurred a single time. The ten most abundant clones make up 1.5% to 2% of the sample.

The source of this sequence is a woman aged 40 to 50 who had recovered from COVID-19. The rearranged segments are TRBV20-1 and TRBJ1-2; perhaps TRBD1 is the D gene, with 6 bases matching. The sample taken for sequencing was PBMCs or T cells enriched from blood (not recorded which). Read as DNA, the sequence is TGCAGTGCTAGTACGGGGGGGCGGTACACCTTC. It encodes CSASTGGRYTF.